One and the same sample provided the 23 T cell receptor beta chains below, sequenced in a study of beta chain features in type 1 diabetes. All of the isolated RNA was reverse transcribed, so expressed TCRB transcripts were sequenced. The data were produced by immunoSEQ multiplex PCR, yet TCRdb's version contains in-frame clones alone and is incomplete. This sample carries hundreds of thousands of clones, more than 65% of them seen once, and the ten largest clones take around 0.05%. The sequenced sample consisted of naive CD4+ T cells from blood. The receptors were gathered from a man between 25 and 39 years old in good health.

This sequence joins TRBV25-1 and TRBJ2-1, with a weak D call TRBD1 (6 bases). Germline CDR1 reads MGHDK; CDR2 reads SYGVNS. The germline V and J ends were trimmed by 6 bases and 4 bases, with 13 bases remaining between them. The CDR3 totals 14 residues. This CDR3 reads CASRGPDRYNEQFF. The CDR3 nucleotides are TGTGCCAGCAGGGGCCCGGACAGATACAATGAGCAGTTCTTC.

There are a few counts of this clone. This chain uses TRBV11-2 with TRBJ2-1; 8 bases line up with TRBD2. J gave up 4 bases and V 0 bases, and 2 bases lay outside the gene matches. The germline V gene has CDR1 SGHAT and CDR2 FQNNGV. The CDR3 length is 15 residues. CDR3 DNA sequence: TGTGCCAGCAGCTTAGACCCTAGCGGGTACAATGAGCAGTTCTTC. Translating it yields CASSLDPSGYNEQFF.

This clone was counted once. The genes are TRBV30 and TRBJ1-2; D call uncertain. The CDR3 contains 12 residues. The germline V gene encodes CDR1 GTSNPN and CDR2 SVGIG (reference sequence). V lost 3 bases to trimming and J lost 8 bases, with 13 bases between them. The CDR3 spells CAWRGGQVGYTF. CDR3 nucleotide sequence: TGTGCCTGGAGGGGAGGCCAGGTCGGCTACACCTTC.

The chain couples TRBV5-6 to TRBJ2-2; D is undetermined. Germline loops: CDR1 SGHDT, CDR2 YYEEEE. The germline V and J ends were trimmed by 2 bases and 6 bases, with 8 bases remaining between them. The CDR3 covers 13 residues. Here the CDR3 reads CASSLDVAGELFF. CDR3 DNA: TGTGCCAGCAGCTTAGACGTGGCCGGGGAGCTGTTTTTT.

This clone was recorded a few times. The V and J genes are TRBV30 and TRBJ1-1; D may be TRBD1 (5 bases). CDR1 and CDR2 (germline): GTSNPN, SVGIG (reference sequence). The CDR3 is 14 amino acids. Trimming cost V 3 bases and J 2 bases, with 13 bases left between them. CDR3 DNA: TGTGCCTGGAGCTCGGGACGAACTAACACTGAAGCTTTCTTT. This gives the protein CAWSSGRTNTEAFF.

This clone was picked up a small number of times. V gene TRBV5-4 combines with J gene TRBJ2-5; unclear D gene. Germline loops: CDR1 SGHNT, CDR2 YYREEE (reference sequence). V lost 1 base, J lost 5 bases, and 12 bases lay in between. The CDR3 spans 14 residues. The CDR3 reads CASSLYPGPETQYF. CDR3 in DNA: TGTGCCAGCAGCTTGTATCCAGGTCCCGAGACCCAGTACTTC.

This clone was found a few times. This sequence joins TRBV29-1 and TRBJ2-5; weak D call: TRBD1 (6 bases). CDR3 size: 12 residues. V was cut by 6 bases and J by 0 bases, with 8 bases left in between. CDR1 and CDR2 from the germline V gene are SQVTM and ANQGSEA. CDR3 bases: TGCAGCGTAGGGACAAACCAAGAGACCCAGTACTTC. The encoded protein is CSVGTNQETQYF.

This clone was counted between two and nine times. The J gene is TRBJ2-1, the V gene TRBV5-4, with 7 bases matching TRBD2. This CDR3 comprises 17 residues. V trimming: 5 bases; J trimming: 2 bases; junction bases outside the gene matches: 13. Germline V CDR1 and CDR2: SGHNT, YYREEE (reference sequence). The CDR3 region is CASRPTTGEGPYNEQFF. The CDR3 DNA is TGTGCCAGCAGGCCCACTACGGGGGAGGGACCCTACAATGAGCAGTTCTTC.

The chain links TRBV29-1 to TRBJ2-3, with D possibly matching TRBD2 (6 bases). Trimming removed 7 bases from V and 3 bases from J, with 17 bases in between. Per the germline V gene, CDR1 is SQVTM and CDR2 is ANQGSEA. The CDR3 has 14 residues. The CDR3: CSAGPAGTTDTQYF. CDR3 nucleotides: TGCAGCGCCGGCCCCGCGGGAACAACAGATACGCAGTATTTT.

The CDR3 DNA reads as TGTGCCAGCAGCGCCTACAGGCCTGGGGGCTACAATGAGCAGTTCTTC. It codes for CASSAYRPGGYNEQFF. This chain links TRBV5-6 with TRBJ2-1; tentatively, D is TRBD1 or TRBD2 (5 bases each). V was trimmed by 4 bases and J by 3 bases, leaving 17 bases between them. The CDR3 is 16 amino acids. Germline assignment: CDR1 SGHDT and CDR2 YYEEEE.

The J gene is TRBJ2-1, the V gene TRBV6-6; D is possibly TRBD2 (6 bases). From germline, CDR1 is MNHNY and CDR2 SVGAGI (reference sequence). This CDR3 region has 14 residues. V lost 7 bases and J 6 bases, leaving 16 bases between the germline ends. CDR3 residues: CASIIAEVSNEQFF. CDR3 DNA: TGTGCCAGCATTATAGCGGAAGTATCCAATGAGCAGTTCTTC.

This CDR3 reads CASSQEAVETQYF. The CDR3, as DNA: TGCGCCAGCAGCCAAGAGGCAGTGGAGACCCAGTACTTC. This rearrangement joins TRBV4-1 to TRBJ2-5; D unclear. This CDR3 has 13 amino acids. Germline CDR1 and CDR2: MGHRA and YSYEKL. V lost 0 bases and J lost 5, with 7 bases in between.

The rearrangement joins TRBV29-1 to TRBJ1-4; D remains unclear. The V gene's germline CDR1 is SQVTM and CDR2 ANQGSEA. V dropped 7 bases and J dropped 12 bases, with 15 bases sitting between them. The CDR3 length is 11 residues. CDR3 amino acids: CSAEDPGQLFF. In nucleotides, the CDR3 is TGCAGCGCCGAGGACCCTGGGCAACTGTTTTTT.

The chain uses TRBV30 and TRBJ2-7; 8 bases are shared with TRBD2. V lost 7 bases to trimming and J lost 6 bases; unmatched junction nucleotides: 14. CDR1 and CDR2 from the germline V gene are GTSNPN and SVGIG (reference sequence). This CDR3 is built from 14 residues. The DNA of the CDR3 is TGTGCCTCCTCCCCCAGCGGGAGCCGGCTCGAGCAGTACTTC. As protein: CASSPSGSRLEQYF.

Only a few counts were recorded for this clone. This chain links TRBV20-1 with TRBJ2-3, with D unclear. Trimming removed 6 bases from V and 5 bases from J, with 9 bases in between. The germline V gene encodes CDR1 DFQATT and CDR2 SNEGSKA (reference sequence). This CDR3 has 11 amino acids. CDR3 sequence: CSARMVDTQYF. CDR3 nucleotide sequence: TGCAGTGCGAGGATGGTAGATACGCAGTATTTT.

CDR3: CASSEYYGYTF. Written as DNA, the CDR3 is TGTGCCAGCAGTGAGTACTATGGCTACACCTTC. The J gene is TRBJ1-2, the V gene TRBV25-1; no reliable D call. Trimming pared 3 bases from V and 3 bases from J, leaving 2 bases between. This CDR3 has 11 amino acids. Germline V gene sequence: CDR1 MGHDK, CDR2 SYGVNS.

The CDR3 DNA sequence: TGTGCCTGGAGTGTAAAACAGAACTATGGCTACACCTTC. This gives the protein CAWSVKQNYGYTF. V and J are TRBV30 and TRBJ1-2, with D hard to call. Germline V gene data show CDR1 as GTSNPN and CDR2 as SVGIG (reference sequence). The CDR3 covers 13 residues. Trimming stripped 0 bases from V and 2 bases from J, with 7 bases between.

V and J are TRBV30 and TRBJ2-1; weak D call: TRBD1 (6 bases). This CDR3 has 13 residues. CDR1 GTSNPN and CDR2 SVGIG come from the germline V gene (reference sequence). V lost 4 bases and J 2 bases, leaving 9 bases between the germline ends. The CDR3 is CAWTGDPYNEQFF. The CDR3 DNA sequence: TGTGCCTGGACAGGGGATCCCTACAATGAGCAGTTCTTC.

The chain couples TRBV28 to TRBJ1-5; no clear D. Trimming took 8 bases from V and 7 from J, leaving 6 bases between them. The CDR3 has 10 amino acids. Germline CDR1 MDHEN, CDR2 SYDVKM. DNA of the CDR3: TGTGCCAGCGGAGGACAGCCCCAGCATTTT. This gives the protein CASGGQPQHF.

The chain couples TRBV30 to TRBJ2-3, with TRBD2 matching over 9 bases. This CDR3 is built from 17 residues. Per germline, CDR1 GTSNPN and CDR2 SVGIG (reference sequence). V lost 7 bases to trimming and J lost 2 bases; unmatched junction nucleotides: 16. The CDR3 reads CALGPRLAADYTDTQYF. The CDR3 DNA reads as TGTGCCTTAGGCCCCCGACTAGCGGCTGACTACACAGATACGCAGTATTTT. The full variable domain, completed using reference TRBV30 and TRBJ2-3, is SQTIHQWPATLVQPVGSPLSLECTVEGTSNPNLYWYRQAAGRGLQLLFYSVGIGQISSEVPQNLSASRPQDRQFILSSKKLLLSDSGFYLCALGPRLAADYTDTQYFGPGTRLTVL.

The V call is TRBV4-3, the J call TRBJ2-7; possible D gene TRBD2, 6 bases. Germline lookup yields CDR1 LGHNA and CDR2 YSLEER. The CDR3 length is 15 residues. V lost 0 bases to trimming and J lost 6 bases, with 15 bases between them. The CDR3 bases are TGCGCCAGCAGCCAAGATTCGGGAGCCATCGCCGAGCAGTACTTC. This encodes CASSQDSGAIAEQYF.

This clone came up a few times. The rearrangement uses TRBV7-2 and TRBJ2-1; no clear D gene. The CDR3 is 16 residues long. V lost 6 bases to trimming and J lost 4 bases, with 19 bases between them. Per germline, CDR1 SGHTA and CDR2 FQGNSA. In DNA form, the CDR3 reads TGTGCCAGCAGACCGTGGACCAGTCCACTATACAATGAGCAGTTCTTC. It yields the protein CASRPWTSPLYNEQFF.

V is TRBV30 and J is TRBJ2-5; no clear D. The ends were cut back, 1 base at V and 5 bases at J, with 8 bases in the middle. The germline V gene encodes CDR1 GTSNPN and CDR2 SVGIG (reference sequence). This CDR3 has 12 amino acids. CDR3 loop: CAWSAAWETQYF. The DNA of the CDR3 is TGTGCCTGGAGTGCGGCGTGGGAGACCCAGTACTTC.